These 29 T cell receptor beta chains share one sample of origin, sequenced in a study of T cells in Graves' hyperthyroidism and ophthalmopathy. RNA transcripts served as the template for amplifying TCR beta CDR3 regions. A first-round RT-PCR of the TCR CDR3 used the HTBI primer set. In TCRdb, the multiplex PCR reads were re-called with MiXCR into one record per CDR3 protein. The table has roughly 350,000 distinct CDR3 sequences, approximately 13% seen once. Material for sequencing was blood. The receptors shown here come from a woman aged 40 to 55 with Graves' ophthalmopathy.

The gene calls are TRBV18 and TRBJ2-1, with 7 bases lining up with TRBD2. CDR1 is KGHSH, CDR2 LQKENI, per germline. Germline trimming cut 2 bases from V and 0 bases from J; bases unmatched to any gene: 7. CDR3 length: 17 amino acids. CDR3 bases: TGTGCCAGCTCACCATCTCAGCGGGGTTACTCCTACAATGAGCAGTTCTTC. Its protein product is CASSPSQRGYSYNEQFF.

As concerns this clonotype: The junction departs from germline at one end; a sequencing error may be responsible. DNA for the CDR3: TGTGCCAGTAGTTTGGGACGCCGTGAAACTTTCTTT. This gives the protein CASSLGRRETFF. The V and J genes are TRBV19 and TRBJ1-1; D is perhaps TRBD1 (5 bases). This CDR3 contains 12 residues. Germline CDR1 and CDR2: LNHDA and SQIVND (reference sequence).

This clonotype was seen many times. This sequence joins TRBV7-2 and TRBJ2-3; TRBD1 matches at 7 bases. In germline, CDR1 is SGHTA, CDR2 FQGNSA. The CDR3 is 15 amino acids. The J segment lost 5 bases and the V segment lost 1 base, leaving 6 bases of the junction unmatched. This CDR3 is CASSLGDREGDTQYF. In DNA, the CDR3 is TGTGCCAGCAGCTTAGGAGACAGGGAAGGAGATACGCAGTATTTT.

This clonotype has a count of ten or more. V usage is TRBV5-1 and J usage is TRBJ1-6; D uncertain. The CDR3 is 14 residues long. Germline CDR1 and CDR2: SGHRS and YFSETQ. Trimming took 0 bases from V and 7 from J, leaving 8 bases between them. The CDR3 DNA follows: TGCGCCAGCAGCTTGGACTGGTTCAATTCACCCCTCCACTTT. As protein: CASSLDWFNSPLHF.

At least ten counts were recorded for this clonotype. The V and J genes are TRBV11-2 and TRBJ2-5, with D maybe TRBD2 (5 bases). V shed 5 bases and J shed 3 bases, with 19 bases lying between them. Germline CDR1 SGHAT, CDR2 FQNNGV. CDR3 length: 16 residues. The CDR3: CASSEWVGGGEETQYF. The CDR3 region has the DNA TGTGCCAGCAGCGAGTGGGTCGGAGGCGGTGAAGAGACCCAGTACTTC.

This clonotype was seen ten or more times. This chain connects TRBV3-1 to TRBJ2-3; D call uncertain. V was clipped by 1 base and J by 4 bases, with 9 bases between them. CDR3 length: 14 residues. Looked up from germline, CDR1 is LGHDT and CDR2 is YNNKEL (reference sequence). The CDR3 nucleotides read TGTGCCAGCAGCCAAGTACCCCAGGCAGATACGCAGTATTTT. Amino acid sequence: CASSQVPQADTQYF.

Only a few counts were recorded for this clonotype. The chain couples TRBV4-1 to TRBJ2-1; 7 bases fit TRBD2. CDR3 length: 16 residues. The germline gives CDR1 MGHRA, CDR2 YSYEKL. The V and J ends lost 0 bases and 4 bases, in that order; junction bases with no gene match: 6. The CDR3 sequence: CASSQDGLAAYNEQFF. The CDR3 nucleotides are TGCGCCAGCAGCCAAGATGGTCTAGCGGCTTACAATGAGCAGTTCTTC.

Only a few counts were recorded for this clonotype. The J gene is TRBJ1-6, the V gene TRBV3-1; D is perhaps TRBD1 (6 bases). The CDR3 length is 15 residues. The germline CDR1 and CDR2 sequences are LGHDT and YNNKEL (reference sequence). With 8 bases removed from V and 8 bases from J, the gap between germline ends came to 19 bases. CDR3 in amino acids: CASAVWGAGDSPLHF. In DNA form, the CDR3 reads TGTGCCAGCGCCGTATGGGGGGCTGGAGATTCACCCCTCCACTTT. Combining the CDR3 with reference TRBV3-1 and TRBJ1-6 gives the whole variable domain DTAVSQTPKYLVTQMGNDKSIKCEQNLGHDTMYWYKQDSKKFLKIMFSYNNKELIINETVPNRFSPKSPDKAHLNLHINSLELGDSAVYFCASAVWGAGDSPLHFGNGTRLTVT.

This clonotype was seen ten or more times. In nucleotides, the CDR3 is TGCAGTGCTAGAGATCTAACTAAACTAGCGGGGGGGAGCACAGATACGCAGTATTTT. This codes for CSARDLTKLAGGSTDTQYF. The chain links TRBV20-1 to TRBJ2-3; TRBD2 matches 13 bases. The length of the CDR3 is 19 residues. The junction had 9 bases not matched to a gene; V was cut back by 0 bases and J by 0 bases. Germline-derived CDR1 and CDR2 are DFQATT and SNEGSKA (reference sequence).

Here the CDR3 DNA reads TGTGCCATCAGTGAGCCGGGACTAGCGAGAGGCGCGGATACGCAGTATTTT. Encoded protein: CAISEPGLARGADTQYF. The chain couples TRBV10-3 to TRBJ2-3, with 10 bases lining up with TRBD2. Per germline, CDR1 ENHRY and CDR2 SYGVKD. The CDR3 has 17 amino acids. Trimming cost V 2 bases and J 6 bases; bases outside gene matches: 11.

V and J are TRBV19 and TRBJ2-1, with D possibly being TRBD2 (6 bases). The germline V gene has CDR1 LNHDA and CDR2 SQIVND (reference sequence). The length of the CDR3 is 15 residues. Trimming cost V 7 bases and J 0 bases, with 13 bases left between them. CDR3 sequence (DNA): TGTGCCAGTACAGAGGACGGGAGCTCCTACAATGAGCAGTTCTTC. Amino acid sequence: CASTEDGSSYNEQFF.

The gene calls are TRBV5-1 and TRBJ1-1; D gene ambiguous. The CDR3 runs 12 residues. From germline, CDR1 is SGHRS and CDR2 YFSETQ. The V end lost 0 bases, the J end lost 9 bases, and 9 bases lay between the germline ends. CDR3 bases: TGCGCCAGCAGCTTGGGAGGCAGCCAAGCTTTCTTT. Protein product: CASSLGGSQAFF.

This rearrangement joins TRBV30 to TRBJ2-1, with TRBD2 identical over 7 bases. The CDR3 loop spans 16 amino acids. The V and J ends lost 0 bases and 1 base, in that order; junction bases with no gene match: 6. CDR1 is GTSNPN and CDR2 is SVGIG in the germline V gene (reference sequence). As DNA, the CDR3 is TGTGCCTGGAGTGTACCGGCGGGAGTGTCCTACAATGAGCAGTTCTTC. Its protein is CAWSVPAGVSYNEQFF.

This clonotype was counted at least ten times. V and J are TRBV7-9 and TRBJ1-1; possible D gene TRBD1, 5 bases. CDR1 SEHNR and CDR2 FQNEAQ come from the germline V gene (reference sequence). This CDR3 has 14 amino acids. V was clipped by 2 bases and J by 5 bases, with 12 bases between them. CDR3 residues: CASSLIRGRTEAFF. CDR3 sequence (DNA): TGTGCCAGCAGCTTAATACGGGGCCGGACTGAAGCTTTCTTT.

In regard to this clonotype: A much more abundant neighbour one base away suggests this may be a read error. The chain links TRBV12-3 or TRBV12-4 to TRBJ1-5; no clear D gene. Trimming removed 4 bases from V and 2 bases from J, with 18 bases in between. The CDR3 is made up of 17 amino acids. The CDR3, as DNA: TGTGCCAGCAGTTACGCCCTGGCAGAGACGGGCAATCAGCCCCAGCATTTT. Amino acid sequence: CASSYALAETGNQPQHF.

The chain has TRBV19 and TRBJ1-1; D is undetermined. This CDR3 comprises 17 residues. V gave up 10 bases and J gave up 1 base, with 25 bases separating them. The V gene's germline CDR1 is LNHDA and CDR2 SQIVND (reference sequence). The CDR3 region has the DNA TGTGCCACCAACCTTAGTGAGGACCGCCGACGGAACACTGAAGCTTTCTTT. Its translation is CATNLSEDRRRNTEAFF.

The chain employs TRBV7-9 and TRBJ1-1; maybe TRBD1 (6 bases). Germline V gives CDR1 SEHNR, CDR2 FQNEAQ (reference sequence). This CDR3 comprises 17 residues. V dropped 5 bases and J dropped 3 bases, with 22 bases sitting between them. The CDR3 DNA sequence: TGTGCCAGCAGCCTCGAAAATCTGGGACAAGGGTACACTGAAGCTTTCTTT. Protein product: CASSLENLGQGYTEAFF.

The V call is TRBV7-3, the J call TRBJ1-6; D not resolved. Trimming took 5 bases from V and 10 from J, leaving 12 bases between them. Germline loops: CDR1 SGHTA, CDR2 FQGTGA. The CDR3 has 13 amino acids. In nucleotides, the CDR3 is TGTGCCAGCAGCAGCTCTGGAGGATCACCCCTCCACTTT. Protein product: CASSSSGGSPLHF.

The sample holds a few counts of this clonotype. CDR3 protein: CASSPGASGAYEQYF. For the CDR3, the DNA is TGTGCCAGCAGCCCCGGGGCTAGCGGAGCCTACGAGCAGTACTTC. This chain connects TRBV28 to TRBJ2-7; 7 bases fit TRBD2. CDR1 and CDR2 (germline): MDHEN, SYDVKM. The CDR3 sequence is 15 residues long. The V segment lost 6 bases and the J segment 2 bases; nucleotides outside the gene matches: 10.

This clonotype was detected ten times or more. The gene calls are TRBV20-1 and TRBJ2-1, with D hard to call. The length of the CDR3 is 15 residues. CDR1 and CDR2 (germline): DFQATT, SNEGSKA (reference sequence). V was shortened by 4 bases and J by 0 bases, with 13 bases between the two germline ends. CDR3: CSAIKRVGSYNEQFF. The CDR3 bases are TGCAGTGCTATCAAAAGGGTTGGCTCCTACAATGAGCAGTTCTTC.

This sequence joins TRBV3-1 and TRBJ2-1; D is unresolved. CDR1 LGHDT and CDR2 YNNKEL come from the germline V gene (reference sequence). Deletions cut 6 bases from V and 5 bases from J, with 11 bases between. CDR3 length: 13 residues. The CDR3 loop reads CASSYYRHNEQFF. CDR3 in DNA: TGTGCCAGCAGTTACTACCGTCACAATGAGCAGTTCTTC.

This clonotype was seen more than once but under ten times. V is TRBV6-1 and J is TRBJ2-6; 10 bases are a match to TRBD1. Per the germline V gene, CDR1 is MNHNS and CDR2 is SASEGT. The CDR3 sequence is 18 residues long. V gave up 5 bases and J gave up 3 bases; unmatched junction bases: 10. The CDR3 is CASSLTGTGEGGANVLTF. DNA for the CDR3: TGTGCCAGCAGTCTGACCGGGACAGGGGAGGGTGGGGCCAACGTCCTGACTTTC.

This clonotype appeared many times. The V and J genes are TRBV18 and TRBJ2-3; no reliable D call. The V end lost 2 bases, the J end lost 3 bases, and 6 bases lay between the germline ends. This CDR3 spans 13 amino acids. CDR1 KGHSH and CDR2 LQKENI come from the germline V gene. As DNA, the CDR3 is TGTGCCAGCTCACCAAATCCGACAGATACGCAGTATTTT. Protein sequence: CASSPNPTDTQYF.

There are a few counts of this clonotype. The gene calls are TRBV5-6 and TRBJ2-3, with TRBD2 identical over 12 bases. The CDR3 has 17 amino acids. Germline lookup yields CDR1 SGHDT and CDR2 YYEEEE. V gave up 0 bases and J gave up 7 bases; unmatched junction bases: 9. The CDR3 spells CASSLESSGRALYTQYF. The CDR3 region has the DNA TGTGCCAGCAGCTTGGAGTCTAGCGGGAGGGCCTTATATACGCAGTATTTT. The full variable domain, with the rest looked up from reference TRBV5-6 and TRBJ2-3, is DAGVTQSPTHLIKTRGQQVTLRCSPKSGHDTVSWYQQALGQGPQFIFQYYEEEERQRGNFPDRFSGHQFPNYSSELNVNALLLGDSALYLCASSLESSGRALYTQYFGPGTRLTVL.

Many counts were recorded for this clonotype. CDR3 DNA sequence: TGCAGTGCTAGAACGCCCGGGACCCCGTTCGTCCTGCAGTACTTC. The encoded protein is CSARTPGTPFVLQYF. This chain connects TRBV20-1 to TRBJ2-7; the D gene could be TRBD1 or TRBD2 (5 bases each). V lost 2 bases to trimming and J lost 9 bases, with 23 bases between them. Germline-derived CDR1 and CDR2 are DFQATT and SNEGSKA (reference sequence). The length of the CDR3 is 15 residues.

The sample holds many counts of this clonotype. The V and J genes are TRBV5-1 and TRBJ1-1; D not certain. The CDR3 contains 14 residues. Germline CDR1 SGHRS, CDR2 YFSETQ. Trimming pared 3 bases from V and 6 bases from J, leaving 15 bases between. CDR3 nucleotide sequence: TGCGCCAGCAGCTCCCATATGTCCGGCGCTGAAGCTTTCTTT. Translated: CASSSHMSGAEAFF.

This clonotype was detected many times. Here the CDR3 reads CASSFGWGANTEAFF. The CDR3 bases are TGCGCCAGCAGCTTTGGCTGGGGTGCCAACACTGAAGCTTTCTTT. The chain combines TRBV5-1 with TRBJ1-1, with unresolved D. CDR1 is SGHRS and CDR2 is YFSETQ in the germline V gene. This CDR3 comprises 15 residues. V was clipped by 2 bases and J by 2 bases, with 13 bases between them.

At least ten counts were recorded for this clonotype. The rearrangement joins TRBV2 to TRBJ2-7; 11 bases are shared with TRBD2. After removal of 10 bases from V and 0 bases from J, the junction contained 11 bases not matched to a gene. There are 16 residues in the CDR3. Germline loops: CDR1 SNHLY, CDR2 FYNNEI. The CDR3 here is CATYWETSGVSYEQYF. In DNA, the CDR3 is TGTGCCACCTACTGGGAGACTAGCGGGGTCTCCTACGAGCAGTACTTC.

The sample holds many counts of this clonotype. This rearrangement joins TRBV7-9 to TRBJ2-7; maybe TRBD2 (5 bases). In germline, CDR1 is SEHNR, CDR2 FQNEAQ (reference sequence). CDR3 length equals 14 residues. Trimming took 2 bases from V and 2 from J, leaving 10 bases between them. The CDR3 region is CASSLPERTYEQYF. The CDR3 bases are TGTGCCAGCAGCTTACCTGAGCGGACCTACGAGCAGTACTTC.